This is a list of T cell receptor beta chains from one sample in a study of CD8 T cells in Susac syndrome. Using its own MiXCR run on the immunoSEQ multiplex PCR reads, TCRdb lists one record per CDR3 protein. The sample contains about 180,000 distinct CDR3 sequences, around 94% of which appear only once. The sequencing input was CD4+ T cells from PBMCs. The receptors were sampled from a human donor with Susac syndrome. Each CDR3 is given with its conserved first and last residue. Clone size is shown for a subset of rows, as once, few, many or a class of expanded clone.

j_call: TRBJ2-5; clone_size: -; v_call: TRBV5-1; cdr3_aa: CASSHRDWGETQYF
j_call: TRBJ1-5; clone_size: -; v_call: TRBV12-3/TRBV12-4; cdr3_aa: CASSQGKGNQPQHF
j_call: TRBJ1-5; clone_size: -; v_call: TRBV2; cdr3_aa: CASSRQGAGQPQHF
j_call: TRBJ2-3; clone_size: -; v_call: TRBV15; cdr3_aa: CATSRGTGGENTQYF
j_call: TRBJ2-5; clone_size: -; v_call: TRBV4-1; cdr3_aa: CASRAGTDQETQYF
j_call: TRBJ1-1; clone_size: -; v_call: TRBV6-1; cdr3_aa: CASSPGRQGLNTEAFF
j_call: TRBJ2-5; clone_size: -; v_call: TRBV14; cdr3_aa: CASSRRGAPGTQYF
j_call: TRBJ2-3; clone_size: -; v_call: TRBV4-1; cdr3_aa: CASSQGLLADSSTDTQYF
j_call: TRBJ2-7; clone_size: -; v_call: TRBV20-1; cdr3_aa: CSARDPDRPLSHEQYF
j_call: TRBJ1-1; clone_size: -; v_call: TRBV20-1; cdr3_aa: CSATHTGLAEAFF
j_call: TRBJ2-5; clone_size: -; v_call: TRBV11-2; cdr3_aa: CASSGTRGGVETQYF
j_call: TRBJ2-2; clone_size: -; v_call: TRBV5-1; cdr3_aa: CASSVPDGELFF
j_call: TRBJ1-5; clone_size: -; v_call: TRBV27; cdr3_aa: CASSLQVTQPQHF
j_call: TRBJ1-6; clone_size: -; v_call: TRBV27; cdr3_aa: CASSLDPVSYNSPLHF
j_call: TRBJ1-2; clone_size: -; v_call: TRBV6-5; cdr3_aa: CASSYSGARDGYTF
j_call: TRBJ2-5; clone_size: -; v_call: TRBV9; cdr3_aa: CASSLRTSGEKETQYF
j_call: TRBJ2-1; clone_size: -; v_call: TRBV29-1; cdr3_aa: CSVEPGGGESYNEQFF
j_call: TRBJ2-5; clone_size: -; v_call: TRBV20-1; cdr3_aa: CSARAQAGGKETQYF
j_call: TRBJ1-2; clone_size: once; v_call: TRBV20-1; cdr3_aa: CSAGTTGVGGYTF
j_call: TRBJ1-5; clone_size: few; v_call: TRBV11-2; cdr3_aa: CASSLDPRQPQHF
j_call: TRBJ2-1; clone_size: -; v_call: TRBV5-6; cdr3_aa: CASSKTGPYNEQFF
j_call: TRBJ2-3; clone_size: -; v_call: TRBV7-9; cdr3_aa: CASSSRREADTQYF
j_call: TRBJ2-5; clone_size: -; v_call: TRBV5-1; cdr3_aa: CASSLGGKQETQYF
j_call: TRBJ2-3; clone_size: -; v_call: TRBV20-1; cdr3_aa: CSASPGNTQYF
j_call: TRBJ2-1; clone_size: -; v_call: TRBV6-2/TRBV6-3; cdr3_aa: CASSYSNYRSSYNEQFF
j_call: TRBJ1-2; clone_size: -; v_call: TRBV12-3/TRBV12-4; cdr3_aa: CASSQGQERRGYTF
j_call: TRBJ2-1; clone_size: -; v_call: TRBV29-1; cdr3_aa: CSVATGTTYGEQFF
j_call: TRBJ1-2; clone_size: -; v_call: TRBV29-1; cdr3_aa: CSGLRTSGGYTF
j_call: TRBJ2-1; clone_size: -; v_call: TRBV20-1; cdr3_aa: CSAQGYNEQFF
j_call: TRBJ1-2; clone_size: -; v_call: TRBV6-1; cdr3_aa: CATCRDNALGNYGYTF
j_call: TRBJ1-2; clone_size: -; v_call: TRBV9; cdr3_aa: CASSLRLPSTGGYTF
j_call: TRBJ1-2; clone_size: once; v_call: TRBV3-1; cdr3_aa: CASSRNNRDSYGYTF
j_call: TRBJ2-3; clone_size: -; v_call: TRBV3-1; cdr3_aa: CASSHGTDTQYF
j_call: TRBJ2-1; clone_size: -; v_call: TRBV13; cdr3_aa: CASSLDRDNEQFF
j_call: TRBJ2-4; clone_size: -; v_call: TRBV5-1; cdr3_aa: CASSLSGDRGNIQYF
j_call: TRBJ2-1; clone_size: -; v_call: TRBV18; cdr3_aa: CASSTLAGADNEQFF
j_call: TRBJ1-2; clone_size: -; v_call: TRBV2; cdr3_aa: CASRKDSNYGYTF
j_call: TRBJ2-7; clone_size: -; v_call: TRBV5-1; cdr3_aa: CASSLDGTAYEQYF
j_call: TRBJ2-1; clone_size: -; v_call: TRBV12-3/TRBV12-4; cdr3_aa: CASSSATGSGGYNEQFF
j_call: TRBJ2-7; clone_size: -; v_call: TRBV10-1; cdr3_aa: CASSEGLAGIDEQYF
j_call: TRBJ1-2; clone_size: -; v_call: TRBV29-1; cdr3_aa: CSVDQFYGYTF
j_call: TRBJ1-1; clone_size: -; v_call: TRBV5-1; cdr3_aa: CASSEGTNTEAFF
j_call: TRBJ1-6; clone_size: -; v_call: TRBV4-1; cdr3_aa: CASSDQGAAYNSPLHF
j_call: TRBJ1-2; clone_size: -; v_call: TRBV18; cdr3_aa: CASSPEEGYGYTF
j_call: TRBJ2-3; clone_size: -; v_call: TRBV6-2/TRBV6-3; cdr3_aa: CASRPPSTDTQYF
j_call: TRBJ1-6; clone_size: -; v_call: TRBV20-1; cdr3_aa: CSARTGAGSPLHF